These 21 T cell receptor beta chains came from one sample sequenced in a study of T cells in localized non-small cell lung cancer. Data came from immunoSEQ multiplex PCR; TCRdb stores just in-frame clones and leaves some out. The sample includes about 74,000 clones, approximately 88% of them seen just once. The specimen comprised peripheral blood, sampled before any cancer treatment. The source of these receptors is a female donor of 60 years or more with stage I lung adenocarcinoma.

The chain couples TRBV7-3 to TRBJ2-2; D gene uncertain. The V and J ends lost 5 bases and 7 bases respectively, with 11 bases between them. The CDR3 loop spans 13 amino acids. Germline CDR1 is SGHTA and CDR2 is FQGTGA. CDR3 bases: TGTGCCAGCAGCCCCCGAAAGGACGGGGAGCTGTTTTTT. Translated: CASSPRKDGELFF.

The V gene is TRBV2, the J gene TRBJ1-2; D not certain. The CDR3 covers 13 residues. Germline assignment: CDR1 SNHLY and CDR2 FYNNEI. The V end lost 4 bases, the J end lost 1 base, and 7 bases lay between the germline ends. The CDR3 is CASSAPRNYGYTF. For the CDR3, the DNA is TGTGCCAGCAGTGCCCCGCGTAACTATGGCTACACCTTC.

The V gene is TRBV6-1, the J gene TRBJ1-5, with 7 nucleotides matching TRBD1. The J segment lost 5 bases and the V segment lost 6 bases, leaving 10 bases of the junction unmatched. This CDR3 is built from 15 residues. The germline V gene encodes CDR1 MNHNS and CDR2 SASEGT. The CDR3: CASSPTGREDQPQHF. CDR3 sequence (DNA): TGTGCCAGCAGCCCGACAGGGAGGGAGGATCAGCCCCAGCATTTT.

The chain is built from TRBV27 and TRBJ1-1, with 9 nucleotides matching TRBD1. CDR1 is MNHEY and CDR2 is SMNVEV in the germline V gene (reference sequence). Germline trimming cut 3 bases from V and 5 bases from J; bases unmatched to any gene: 4. The CDR3 has 14 amino acids. This CDR3 reads CASSFGTGKTEAFF. The DNA of the CDR3 is TGTGCCAGCAGTTTCGGGACAGGGAAAACTGAAGCTTTCTTT.

This rearrangement joins TRBV6-5 to TRBJ2-5; 7 nucleotides line up with TRBD2. V shed 5 bases and J 5 bases; nucleotides not matched to a gene: 8. The V gene's germline CDR1 is MNHEY and CDR2 SVGAGI. The CDR3 is 14 amino acids. For the CDR3, the DNA is TGTGCCAGCAGTCCCACCCGGGGGGTGGAGACCCAGTACTTC. Translating it yields CASSPTRGVETQYF.

This sequence joins TRBV19 and TRBJ1-2; 7 bases line up with TRBD1. CDR1 LNHDA and CDR2 SQIVND come from the germline V gene (reference sequence). The CDR3 spans 16 residues. The CDR3 DNA reads TGTGCTACTCATCGGGACAGCTCCGTTCGTAACTATGGCTACACCTTC. Its translation is CATHRDSSVRNYGYTF.

V gene TRBV5-4 combines with J gene TRBJ2-7; D call uncertain. Per the germline V gene, CDR1 is SGHNT and CDR2 is YYREEE (reference sequence). Trimming took 1 base from V and 5 from J, leaving 4 bases between them. The CDR3 is 11 residues long. CDR3 in DNA: TGTGCCAGCAGCTTGCGACACGAGCAGTACTTC. As protein: CASSLRHEQYF. The full variable domain, its missing parts supplied by reference TRBV5-4 and TRBJ2-7, is ETGVTQSPTHLIKTRGQQVTLRCSSQSGHNTVSWYQQALGQGPQFIFQYYREEENGRGNFPPRFSGLQFPNYSSELNVNALELDDSALYLCASSLRHEQYFGPGTRLTVT.

This sequence joins TRBV7-3 and TRBJ2-3, with TRBD2 identical over 12 bases. This CDR3 has 15 amino acids. Germline assignment: CDR1 SGHTA and CDR2 FQGTGA. The V segment lost 5 bases and the J segment 6 bases; nucleotides outside the gene matches: 6. Here the CDR3 reads CASSPTSGRTDTQYF. The CDR3 DNA reads TGTGCCAGCAGCCCTACTAGCGGGAGGACGGATACGCAGTATTTT.

This clone was recorded many times. The CDR3 DNA follows: TGTGCCAGCAGCCCGACTAGCGCTTCCTACGAGCAGTACTTC. Translation gives CASSPTSASYEQYF. The chain combines TRBV5-5 with TRBJ2-7; 8 nucleotides line up with TRBD2. The CDR3 has 14 amino acids. The germline gives CDR1 SGHKS, CDR2 YYEKEE (reference sequence). The V gene end was trimmed by 4 bases and the J gene end by 1 base; junction bases not matched to a gene: 4.

The chain recombines TRBV15 with TRBJ1-5; 9 nucleotides line up with TRBD1. The J segment lost 3 bases and the V segment lost 5 bases, leaving 11 bases of the junction unmatched. Germline V gene lookup returns CDR1 LNHNV and CDR2 YYDKDF (reference sequence). This CDR3 is built from 17 residues. CDR3 bases: TGTGCCACCAGCGACCGGGACAGGGACGGGCACAATCAGCCCCAGCATTTT. Translating it yields CATSDRDRDGHNQPQHF.

This clone was seen a handful of times. J is TRBJ1-5 and V is TRBV7-9; a possible D gene is TRBD1 (6 bases). CDR1 SEHNR and CDR2 FQNEAQ come from the germline V gene (reference sequence). The CDR3 is made up of 14 amino acids. Trimming cost V 5 bases and J 3 bases, with 11 bases left between them. Written as DNA, the CDR3 is TGTGCCAGCAGCACCACAGGGTTCAATCAGCCCCAGCATTTT. Translation: CASSTTGFNQPQHF.

CDR3 in DNA: TGTGCCAGCAGCTCGTACAGGGGCTACTCCTACAATGAGCAGTTCTTC. Protein sequence: CASSSYRGYSYNEQFF. This sequence joins TRBV11-2 and TRBJ2-1; TRBD1 aligns across 7 bases. Germline lookup yields CDR1 SGHAT and CDR2 FQNNGV. The CDR3 is 16 residues long. Trimming cost V 4 bases and J 0 bases; bases outside gene matches: 6.

The chain recombines TRBV10-2 with TRBJ1-5; no clear D. CDR1 is WSHSY and CDR2 is SAAADI in the germline V gene. This CDR3 has 14 residues. Trimming cost V 6 bases and J 0 bases, with 9 bases left between them. The CDR3 sequence is CASRNMNSNQPQHF. CDR3 DNA sequence: TGCGCCAGCAGAAACATGAATAGCAATCAGCCCCAGCATTTT.

V is TRBV6-5 and J is TRBJ2-1; D may be TRBD1 or TRBD2 (5 bases each). Per germline, CDR1 MNHEY and CDR2 SVGAGI. This CDR3 is 14 amino acids long. The V end was cut by 7 bases, the J end by 2 bases, with 12 bases between. CDR3 sequence reads: CASTTGTPYNEQFF. The CDR3, as DNA: TGTGCCAGCACCACGGGGACCCCCTACAATGAGCAGTTCTTC.

V is TRBV28 and J is TRBJ1-1; D ambiguous. The CDR3 is 14 amino acids. The V end was cut by 1 base, the J end by 1 base, with 7 bases between. Germline loops: CDR1 MDHEN, CDR2 SYDVKM. CDR3 bases: TGTGCCAGCAGTTTATTTCGGGGGAACACTGAAGCTTTCTTT. It translates to CASSLFRGNTEAFF.

The chain has TRBV6-6 and TRBJ2-1, with D possibly being TRBD1 (6 bases). The V gene lost 7 bases and the J gene lost 5 bases, with 15 bases spanning the gap. The CDR3 consists of 14 residues. Germline lookup yields CDR1 MNHNY and CDR2 SVGAGI (reference sequence). The CDR3 region has the DNA TGTGCCAGCAAACCGCTGGACAGCAACAATGAGCAGTTCTTC. It yields the protein CASKPLDSNNEQFF.

The V and J genes are TRBV6-6 and TRBJ2-7; perhaps TRBD1 as D (7 bases). CDR1 and CDR2 (germline): MNHNY, SVGAGI (reference sequence). The CDR3 loop spans 12 amino acids. V was cut by 7 bases and J by 4 bases, with 11 bases left in between. The CDR3 protein is CASTAGGYEQYF. For the CDR3, the DNA is TGTGCCAGCACGGCAGGGGGGTACGAGCAGTACTTC.

The chain has TRBV2 and TRBJ2-2; weak D call: TRBD1 (7 bases). V lost 2 bases, J lost 4 bases, and 20 bases lay in between. The CDR3 has 18 amino acids. Germline assignment: CDR1 SNHLY and CDR2 FYNNEI. The CDR3 DNA is TGTGCCAGCAGTGAACCAAGGCAGGGGGGAATCGGCACCGGGGAGCTGTTTTTT. This gives the protein CASSEPRQGGIGTGELFF.

The rearrangement links TRBV6-6 to TRBJ1-4, with TRBD1 as a possible D gene (5 bases). The germline gives CDR1 MNHNY, CDR2 SVGAGI (reference sequence). This CDR3 contains 14 residues. The V end lost 6 bases, the J end lost 7 bases, and 15 bases lay between the germline ends. The CDR3 is CASSPGGDGEKLFF. In DNA, the CDR3 is TGTGCCAGCAGCCCCGGGGGGGACGGTGAAAAACTGTTTTTT.

The V and J genes are TRBV5-4 and TRBJ2-3, with unresolved D. Germline CDR1 and CDR2: SGHNT and YYREEE (reference sequence). This CDR3 has 13 residues. V was shortened by 4 bases and J by 3 bases, with 9 bases between the two germline ends. The CDR3 coding sequence is TGTGCCAGCAGCGATCCTACAACAGATACGCAGTATTTT. Protein: CASSDPTTDTQYF.

The V and J genes are TRBV7-3 and TRBJ2-1, with TRBD2 identical over 12 bases. CDR1 and CDR2 (germline): SGHTA, FQGTGA. Trimming cost V 3 bases and J 7 bases; bases outside gene matches: 4. CDR3 length: 15 amino acids. Here the CDR3 reads CASSFVTSGGNEQFF. As DNA, the CDR3 is TGTGCCAGCAGCTTCGTGACTAGCGGGGGAAATGAGCAGTTCTTC.